This TCR beta chain was sequenced in a study of neurological immune-mediated disorders. As for time point: longitudinal time-point 1 (baseline). A 10-nucleotide random UMI tagged transcripts in template-switch 5'RACE cDNA synthesis. TCRdb reprocessed the 5' RACE reads with MiXCR, giving one entry per CDR3 protein. The sample lists around 71,000 distinct CDR3 sequences, roughly 13% occurring once. The CDR3 spans 14 residues. J lost 6 bases, V lost 6 bases, and 8 bases had no gene match. Germline V gene data show CDR1 as ENHRY and CDR2 as SYGVKD. This clonotype was picked up many times. The receptor's source is a female donor with HTLV-1-associated myelopathy (HAM/TSP). Sequencing was performed on PBMCs. V usage is TRBV10-3 and J usage is TRBJ2-1, with 7 bases aligning to TRBD2. The CDR3 loop reads CAIRKGRDGNEQFF. The CDR3 bases are TGTGCCATCAGGAAAGGGAGGGACGGCAATGAGCAGTTCTTC.